These 9 T cell receptor beta chains were sequenced from one sample in a study of blood T cell repertoires in COVID-19. Libraries were prepared by immunoSEQ multiplex PCR; TCRdb keeps only in-frame clonotypes and omits some of them. The data contain hundreds of thousands of clones, about 91% of them seen just once; the ten biggest clones take up more than 0.95%. Sequenced input: PBMCs or T cells enriched from blood (not recorded which). All receptors derive from a woman aged 40 to 50 with acute COVID-19.

This rearrangement joins TRBV30 to TRBJ1-5, with TRBD1 identical over 12 bases. Germline CDR1 is GTSNPN and CDR2 is SVGIG (reference sequence). Losses at the gene ends were 2 bases for V and 10 bases for J; bases not matched to a gene: 9. CDR3 length: 15 amino acids. As DNA, the CDR3 is TGTGCCTGGAGTCCGGGACAGGGGGCTCTTGGACCCCAGCATTTT. Protein sequence: CAWSPGQGALGPQHF.

The chain employs TRBV2 and TRBJ1-3; D is ambiguous. Germline V lookup: CDR1 SNHLY, CDR2 FYNNEI. CDR3 length: 14 amino acids. Trimming left V 4 bases short and J 2 bases short, with 9 bases between. The CDR3, as DNA: TGTGCCAGCAGTGCTGTGACAACTGGAAACACCATATATTTT. Residues: CASSAVTTGNTIYF.

V and J are TRBV27 and TRBJ1-6; 12 bases are a match to TRBD1. V lost 6 bases, J lost 6 bases, and 3 bases stayed unmatched. The CDR3 length is 15 residues. Germline lookup yields CDR1 MNHEY and CDR2 SMNVEV (reference sequence). Here the CDR3 reads CASRGQGAGNSPLHF. CDR3 nucleotides: TGTGCCAGCAGGGGACAGGGGGCCGGTAATTCACCCCTCCACTTT.

The chain combines TRBV29-1 with TRBJ2-5; possible D gene TRBD1, 7 bases. Germline V gene sequence: CDR1 SQVTM, CDR2 ANQGSEA. Trimming removed 2 bases at V and 3 bases at J, with 13 bases between. The CDR3 is 14 residues long. The CDR3 coding sequence is TGCAGCGTTGAACGGAGGGACAGTGAAGAGACCCAGTACTTC. Protein sequence: CSVERRDSEETQYF.

The V and J genes are TRBV27 and TRBJ2-1; 8 bases align to TRBD2. CDR1 and CDR2 from the germline V gene are MNHEY and SMNVEV (reference sequence). The CDR3 consists of 18 residues. The V segment lost 1 base and the J segment 3 bases; nucleotides outside the gene matches: 11. CDR3 region: CASSLFALLAENYNEQFF. The CDR3 DNA is TGTGCCAGCAGTTTATTTGCCTTACTAGCGGAAAACTACAATGAGCAGTTCTTC.

The genes are TRBV28 and TRBJ1-5; D remains unclear. V was shortened by 6 bases and J by 0 bases, with 12 bases between the two germline ends. CDR3 length equals 15 residues. The germline gives CDR1 MDHEN, CDR2 SYDVKM. The CDR3 DNA sequence: TGTGCCAGCAGAATTCTCGTAAATAGCAATCAGCCCCAGCATTTT. It yields the protein CASRILVNSNQPQHF.

The rearrangement uses TRBV12-5 and TRBJ1-1; TRBD1 agrees at 11 bases. The V gene end was trimmed by 0 bases and the J gene end by 7 bases; junction bases not matched to a gene: 7. The CDR3 runs 16 residues. Germline V gene sequence: CDR1 LGHNT, CDR2 FRNRAP. The CDR3 spells CASGLVVGQGAVEAFF. CDR3 bases: TGTGCTAGTGGTTTGGTAGTAGGACAGGGGGCCGTTGAAGCTTTCTTT.

V gene TRBV20-1 combines with J gene TRBJ1-5; TRBD1 matches 8 bases. Germline V CDR1 and CDR2: DFQATT, SNEGSKA (reference sequence). Trimming took 3 bases from V and 5 from J; bases not matched to a gene: 3. The CDR3 runs 13 residues. CDR3 DNA sequence: TGCAGTGCTAGTGGACAGGGAGATCAGCCCCAGCATTTT. Amino acid sequence: CSASGQGDQPQHF.

This clone was found once. The V gene is TRBV5-4, the J gene TRBJ2-2; 11 positions match TRBD1. This CDR3 region has 16 residues. In germline, CDR1 is SGHNT, CDR2 YYREEE (reference sequence). V gave up 4 bases and J gave up 1 base; unmatched junction bases: 3. The CDR3 region is CASSSGTGGNTGELFF. Here the CDR3 DNA reads TGTGCCAGCAGCAGTGGGACAGGGGGGAACACCGGGGAGCTGTTTTTT.